The 19 T cell receptor beta chains below come from one sample, sequenced in a study of Graves' ophthalmopathy and Graves' hyperthyroidism. Transcripts of RNA were the source for amplifying TCR beta CDR3 regions. HTBI primers were used in a first-round RT-PCR, which preceded a second-round multiplex PCR. In TCRdb, the multiplex PCR reads were re-called with MiXCR into one record per CDR3 protein. The repertoire includes hundreds of thousands of distinct CDR3 sequences, roughly two fifths of them detected once, and 3% to 4% sits in the top ten. The sequencing sample was made of peripheral blood. All receptors come from an adult man with Graves' ophthalmopathy.

V and J are TRBV12-3 or TRBV12-4 and TRBJ1-3; D remains ambiguous. This CDR3 spans 12 amino acids. V was pared by 10 bases and J by 9 bases, with 16 bases between. The CDR3 reads CAISATGSTIYF. The CDR3 coding sequence is TGTGCCATCAGCGCTACGGGGAGCACCATATATTTT.

A note on this clonotype: A much larger clonotype is one base distant, so this may be a read error. The chain uses TRBV12-3 or TRBV12-4 and TRBJ1-3; D remains ambiguous. The CDR3 sequence is 15 residues long. V lost 5 bases, J lost 0 bases, and 11 bases lay in between. The CDR3 DNA reads TGTGCCAGCAGTCCACGGAGGAGCTCTGGAAACACCATATATTTT. The encoded protein is CASSPRRSSGNTIYF.

This clonotype was seen ten or more times. This chain links TRBV12-3 or TRBV12-4 with TRBJ1-5; 8 bases align to TRBD1. The V segment lost 6 bases and the J segment 2 bases; nucleotides outside the gene matches: 3. The CDR3 sequence is 14 residues long. The CDR3 region is CASRLQGGNQPQHF. The CDR3 nucleotides are TGTGCCAGCAGGCTACAGGGGGGCAATCAGCCCCAGCATTTT.

The table lists this clonotype with many counts. Sequence at one end of the junction differs from germline and may be a read error. This sequence joins TRBV7-8 and TRBJ1-6, with a possible D match to TRBD1 (5 bases). Germline V gene sequence: CDR1 SGHVS, CDR2 FQNEAQ. The CDR3 runs 18 residues. CDR3 protein: CASSRGTVRRSSNSPLHF. CDR3 nucleotides: TGTGCCAGCAGCCGCGGGACCGTACGGCGTTCCTCTAATTCACCCCTCCACTTT. Full variable domain (missing parts from reference TRBV7-8 and TRBJ1-6): GAGVSQSPRYKVAKRGQDVALRCDPISGHVSLFWYQQALGQGPEFLTYFQNEAQLDKSGLPSDRFFAERPEGSVSTLKIQRTQQEDSAVYLCASSRGTVRRSSNSPLHFGNGTRLTVT.

In this sample, this clonotype turned up a few times. The chain uses TRBV19 and TRBJ2-7; D unclear. The V gene lost 1 base and the J gene lost 2 bases, with 9 bases spanning the gap. CDR3 size: 14 residues. Germline values: CDR1 LNHDA, CDR2 SQIVND (reference sequence). The CDR3 reads CASSIAAETYEQYF. The CDR3 region has the DNA TGTGCCAGTAGTATAGCCGCCGAAACCTACGAGCAGTACTTC. Supplemented by reference TRBV19 and TRBJ2-7, the full variable domain reads DGGITQSPKYLFRKEGQNVTLSCEQNLNHDAMYWYRQDPGQGLRLIYYSQIVNDFQKGDIAEGYSVSREKKESFPLTVTSAQKNPTAFYLCASSIAAETYEQYFGPGTRLTVT.

This clonotype was picked up many times. The chain has TRBV6-5 and TRBJ1-6; 10 bases line up with TRBD1. Trimming cost V 7 bases and J 8 bases; bases outside gene matches: 8. Germline CDR1 reads MNHEY; CDR2 reads SVGAGI. The CDR3 loop spans 15 amino acids. CDR3 amino acids: CASKMGQGLDSPLHF. The CDR3 bases are TGTGCCAGCAAAATGGGACAGGGGTTGGATTCACCCCTCCACTTT.

Points on this clonotype: Since a much larger clone is just one base distant, this may be a read error. The V call is TRBV10-3, the J call TRBJ1-2, with D tentatively TRBD1 (5 bases). Trimming removed 3 bases from V and 4 bases from J, with 18 bases in between. The CDR3 is 16 residues long. Germline V lookup: CDR1 ENHRY, CDR2 SYGVKD. The CDR3 bases are TGTGCCATCAGTGAAGGGGCACCTACTTTAGGCTATGGCTACACCTTC. Amino acids: CAISEGAPTLGYGYTF.

This clonotype was recorded at least ten times. This chain joins TRBV2 and TRBJ2-2; unclear D gene. CDR1 and CDR2 from the germline V gene are SNHLY and FYNNEI. The CDR3 length is 12 residues. V was trimmed by 9 bases and J by 3 bases, leaving 8 bases between them. CDR3 protein: CASRRYTGELFF. As DNA, the CDR3 is TGTGCCAGTCGACGGTACACCGGGGAGCTGTTTTTT.

A remark on this clonotype: The conserved closing phenylalanine or tryptophan is absent in this CDR3, likely reflecting a read error. This chain uses TRBV10-3 with TRBJ1-5; D unresolved. CDR3 size: 13 residues. Germline CDR1 is ENHRY and CDR2 is SYGVKD. V lost 7 bases and J 4 bases, leaving 11 bases between the germline ends. The CDR3 loop reads CAIKQAPNQPQHL. The DNA for the CDR3 is TGTGCCATCAAGCAGGCCCCGAATCAGCCCCAGCATCTT.

As for this clonotype: A read error may produce the germline difference seen at one junction end. The chain is built from TRBV10-3 and TRBJ2-6; D is unclear. The CDR3 extends over 16 amino acids. Germline values: CDR1 ENHRY, CDR2 SYGVKD. The CDR3: CASSYRGDSGANVLTF. The CDR3 bases are TGTGCCAGCAGTTACCGCGGAGATTCTGGGGCCAACGTCCTGACTTTC.

The chain recombines TRBV29-1 with TRBJ2-7, with D perhaps TRBD2 (6 bases). Germline V gene lookup returns CDR1 SQVTM and CDR2 ANQGSEA. This CDR3 is 12 amino acids long. V dropped 4 bases and J dropped 0 bases, with 7 bases sitting between them. The CDR3 sequence is CSVAGVSYEQYF. CDR3 bases: TGCAGCGTTGCGGGAGTCTCCTACGAGCAGTACTTC.

About this clonotype: The junction differs from germline at one of its ends, possibly a read error. This chain links TRBV15 with TRBJ2-6; D is uncertain. Germline loops: CDR1 LNHNV, CDR2 YYDKDF (reference sequence). The CDR3 spans 17 residues. CDR3 DNA: TGTGCCGCCAGCAGCCGCCCTCCCGTGTCTGGGGCCAACGTCCTGACTTTC. This encodes CAASSRPPVSGANVLTF.

This chain uses TRBV12-5 with TRBJ2-2; D remains unclear. Looked up from germline, CDR1 is LGHNT and CDR2 is FRNRAP. This CDR3 has 14 residues. Between the trimmed V and J ends, which lost 4 bases and 7 bases, there was a span of 13 bases. CDR3 nucleotide sequence: TGTGCTAGTGGTTACAACCCTGGCGGCGGGGAGCTGTTTTTT. Amino acids: CASGYNPGGGELFF.

The rearrangement links TRBV10-3 to TRBJ1-2; weak D call: TRBD1 (5 bases). V was cut by 11 bases and J by 12 bases, with 19 bases left in between. The germline gives CDR1 ENHRY, CDR2 SYGVKD. The length of the CDR3 is 11 residues. This chain's CDR3 is CAASADRGNTF. CDR3 nucleotides: TGTGCCGCCTCGGCAGACAGAGGAAACACCTTC.

Details on this clonotype: A much larger clone lies one base from this, so it may be a read error. The CDR3 does not end in the conserved phenylalanine or tryptophan, so this is likely a read error. V gene TRBV5-1 combines with J gene TRBJ2-2; D unresolved. In germline, CDR1 is SGHRS, CDR2 YFSETQ. The CDR3 length is 14 residues. Trimming removed 0 bases from V and 3 bases from J, with 6 bases in between. In DNA, the CDR3 is TGCGCCAGCAGCTTGGCGGTGGACACCGGGGAGCTGTTTGTT. Amino acids: CASSLAVDTGELFV.

The CDR3 region has the DNA TGTGCCATCAGCGGCCTGGGACAGGGGGCTGACGAGCAGTACTTC. It translates to CAISGLGQGADEQYF. V usage is TRBV10-3 and J usage is TRBJ2-7; 12 bases align to TRBD1. With V trimmed by 6 bases and J by 5 bases, 8 bases remained unmatched. Per germline, CDR1 ENHRY and CDR2 SYGVKD. The CDR3 length is 15 residues.

The CDR3 DNA reads as TGTGCCAGCAGCTTAGGCGGCCAAGAGACCCAGCATTTT. Its translation: CASSLGGQETQHF. The V call is TRBV7-9, the J call TRBJ1-5; D unclear. Germline CDR1 SEHNR, CDR2 FQNEAQ (reference sequence). Trimming stripped 1 base from V and 11 bases from J, with 12 bases between. This CDR3 has 13 residues.

The J gene is TRBJ2-6, the V gene TRBV2; D is uncertain. Germline-derived CDR1 and CDR2 are SNHLY and FYNNEI. The ends were cut back, 2 bases at V and 4 bases at J, with 6 bases in the middle. The CDR3 loop spans 14 amino acids. CDR3: CASSERWGANVLTF. In DNA form, the CDR3 reads TGTGCCAGCAGTGAAAGGTGGGGGGCCAACGTCCTGACTTTC.

Comments on this clonotype: The CDR3 carries no conserved terminal phenylalanine or tryptophan, so it likely arises from a read error. The chain recombines TRBV2 with TRBJ1-6, with TRBD1 identical over 9 bases. The germline CDR1 and CDR2 sequences are SNHLY and FYNNEI. The CDR3 is made up of 14 amino acids. Unmatched junction bases numbered 8, after V lost 4 bases and J lost 13 bases. The CDR3 bases are TGTGCCAGCAGTGGTGGGACAGGGAATCAGCCCCTCCACCTT. Encoded protein: CASSGGTGNQPLHL.